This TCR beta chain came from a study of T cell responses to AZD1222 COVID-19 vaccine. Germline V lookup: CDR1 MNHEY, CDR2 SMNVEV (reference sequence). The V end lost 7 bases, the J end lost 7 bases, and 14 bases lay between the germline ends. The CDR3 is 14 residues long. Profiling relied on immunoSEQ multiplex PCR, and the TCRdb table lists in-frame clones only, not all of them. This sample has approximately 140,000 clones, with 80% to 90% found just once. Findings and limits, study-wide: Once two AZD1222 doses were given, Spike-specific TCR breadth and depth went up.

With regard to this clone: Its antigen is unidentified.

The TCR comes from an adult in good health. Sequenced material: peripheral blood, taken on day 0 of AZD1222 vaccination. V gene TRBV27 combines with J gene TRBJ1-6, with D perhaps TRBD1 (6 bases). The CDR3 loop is CASMYRVGNSPLHF. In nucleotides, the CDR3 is TGTGCCAGCATGTACAGGGTTGGAAATTCACCCCTCCACTTT.